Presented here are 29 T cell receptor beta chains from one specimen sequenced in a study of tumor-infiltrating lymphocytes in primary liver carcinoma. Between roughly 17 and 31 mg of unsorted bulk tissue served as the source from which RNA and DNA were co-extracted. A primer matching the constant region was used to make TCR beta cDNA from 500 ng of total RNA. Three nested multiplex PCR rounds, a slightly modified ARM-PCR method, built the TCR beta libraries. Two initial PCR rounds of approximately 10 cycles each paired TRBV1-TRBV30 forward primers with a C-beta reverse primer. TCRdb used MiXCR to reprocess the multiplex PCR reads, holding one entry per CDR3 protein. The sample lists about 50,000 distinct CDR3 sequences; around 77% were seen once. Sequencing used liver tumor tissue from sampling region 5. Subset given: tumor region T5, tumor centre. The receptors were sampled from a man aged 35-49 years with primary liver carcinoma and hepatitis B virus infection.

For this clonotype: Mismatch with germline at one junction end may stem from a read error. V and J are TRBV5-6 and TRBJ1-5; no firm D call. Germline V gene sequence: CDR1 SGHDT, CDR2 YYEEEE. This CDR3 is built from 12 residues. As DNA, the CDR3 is TGTACCAGTAGCTTGGTGAATCAGCCCCAGCATTTT. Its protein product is CTSSLVNQPQHF.

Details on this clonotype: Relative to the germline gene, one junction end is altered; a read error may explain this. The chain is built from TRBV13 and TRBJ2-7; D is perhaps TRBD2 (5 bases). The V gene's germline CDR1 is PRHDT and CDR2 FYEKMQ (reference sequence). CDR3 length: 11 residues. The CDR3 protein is CTSGRSYEQYF. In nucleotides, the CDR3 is TGTACCAGCGGCCGCTCCTACGAGCAGTACTTC.

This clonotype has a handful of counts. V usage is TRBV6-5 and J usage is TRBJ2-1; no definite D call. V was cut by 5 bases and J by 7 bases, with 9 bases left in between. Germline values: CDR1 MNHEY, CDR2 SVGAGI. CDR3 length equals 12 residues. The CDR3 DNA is TGTGCCAGCAGTCAAGTTAGTAATGAGCAGTTCTTC. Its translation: CASSQVSNEQFF.

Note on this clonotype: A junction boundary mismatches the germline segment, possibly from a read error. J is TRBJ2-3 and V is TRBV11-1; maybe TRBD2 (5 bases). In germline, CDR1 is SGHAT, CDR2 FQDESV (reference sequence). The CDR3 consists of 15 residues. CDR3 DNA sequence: TGTGCCAGCAGTTTGCCAAGGGAGAGCATAGATACGCACTATTTT. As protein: CASSLPRESIDTHYF.

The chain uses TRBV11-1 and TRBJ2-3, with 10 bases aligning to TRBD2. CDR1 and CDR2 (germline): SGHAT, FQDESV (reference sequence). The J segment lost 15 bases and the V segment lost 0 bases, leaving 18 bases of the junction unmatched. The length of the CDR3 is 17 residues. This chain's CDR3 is CASSLAPTSGSTDIQYF. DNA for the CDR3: TGTGCCAGCAGCTTAGCTCCGACTAGCGGGTCCACAGATATACAATATTTT.

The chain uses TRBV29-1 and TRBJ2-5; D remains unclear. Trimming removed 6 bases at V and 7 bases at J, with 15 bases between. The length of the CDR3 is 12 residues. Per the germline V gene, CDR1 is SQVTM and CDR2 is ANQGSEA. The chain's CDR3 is CSVPLGLGTQYF. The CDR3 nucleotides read TGCAGCGTCCCACTGGGCCTGGGGACCCAGTACTTC.

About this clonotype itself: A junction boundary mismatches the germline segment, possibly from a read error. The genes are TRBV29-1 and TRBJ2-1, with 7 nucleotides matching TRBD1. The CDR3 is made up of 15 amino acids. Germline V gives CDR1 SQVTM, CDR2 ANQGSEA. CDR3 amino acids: CSVEVGGRGHGEQFF. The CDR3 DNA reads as TGCAGTGTTGAAGTAGGAGGAAGGGGGCATGGCGAGCAGTTCTTC.

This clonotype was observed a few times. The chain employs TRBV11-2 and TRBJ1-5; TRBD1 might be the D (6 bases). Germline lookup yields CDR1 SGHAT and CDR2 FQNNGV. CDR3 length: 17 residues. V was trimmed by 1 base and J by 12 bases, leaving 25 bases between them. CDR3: CASSLVGVTGSDQYQHF. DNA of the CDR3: TGTGCCAGCAGCTTAGTAGGGGTAACAGGGAGCGATCAGTACCAGCATTTT. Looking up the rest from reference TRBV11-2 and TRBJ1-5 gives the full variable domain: EAGVAQSPRYKIIEKRQSVAFWCNPISGHATLYWYQQILGQGPKLLIQFQNNGVVDDSQLPKDRFSAERLKGVDSTLKIQPAKLEDSAVYLCASSLVGVTGSDQYQHFGDGTRLSIL.

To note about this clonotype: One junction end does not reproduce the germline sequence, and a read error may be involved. The chain's CDR3 is CVTRTLDSPLHF. DNA for the CDR3: TGCGTCACGAGGACACTTGATTCACCCCTCCACTTT. J is TRBJ1-6 and V is TRBV19; tentative D call: TRBD1 (5 bases). Germline CDR1 and CDR2: LNHDA and SQIVND (reference sequence). The CDR3 is made up of 12 amino acids.

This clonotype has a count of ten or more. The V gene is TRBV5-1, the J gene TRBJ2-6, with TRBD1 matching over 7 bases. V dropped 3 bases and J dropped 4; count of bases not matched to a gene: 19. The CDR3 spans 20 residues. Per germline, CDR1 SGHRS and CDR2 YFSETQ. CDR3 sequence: CASSSPKRGQSTPGANVLTF. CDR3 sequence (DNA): TGCGCCAGCAGCTCCCCTAAAAGGGGACAGTCCACTCCGGGGGCCAACGTCCTGACTTTC.

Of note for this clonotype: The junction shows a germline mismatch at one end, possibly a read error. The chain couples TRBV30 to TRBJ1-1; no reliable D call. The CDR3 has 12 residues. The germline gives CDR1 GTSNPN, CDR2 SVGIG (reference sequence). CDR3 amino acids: CAWKGGDTEASF. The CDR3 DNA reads TGTGCCTGGAAGGGAGGTGACACTGAAGCTTCCTTT.

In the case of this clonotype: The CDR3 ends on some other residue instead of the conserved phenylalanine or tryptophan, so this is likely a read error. In nucleotides, the CDR3 is TGTGCCAGCAGTTATTCTGCAGGCAAGGAAGCTTTCATT. Its protein is CASSYSAGKEAFI. The chain couples TRBV6-5 to TRBJ1-1; no clear D. From germline, CDR1 is MNHEY and CDR2 SVGAGI. This CDR3 region has 13 residues. Trimming removed 3 bases at V and 8 bases at J, with 13 bases between.

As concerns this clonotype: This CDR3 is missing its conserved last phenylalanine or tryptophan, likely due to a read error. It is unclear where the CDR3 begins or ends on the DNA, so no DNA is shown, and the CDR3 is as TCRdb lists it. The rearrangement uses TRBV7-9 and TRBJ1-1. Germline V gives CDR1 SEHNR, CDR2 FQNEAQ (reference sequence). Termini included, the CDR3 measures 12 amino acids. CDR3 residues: CASSLSETEAFS.

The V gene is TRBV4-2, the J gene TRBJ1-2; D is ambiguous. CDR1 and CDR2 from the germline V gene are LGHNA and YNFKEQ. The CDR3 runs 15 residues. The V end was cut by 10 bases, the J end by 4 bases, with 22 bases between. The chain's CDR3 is CAKSQGARSPYGYTF. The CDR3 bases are TGTGCCAAGAGCCAAGGCGCCAGGAGCCCCTATGGCTACACCTTC.

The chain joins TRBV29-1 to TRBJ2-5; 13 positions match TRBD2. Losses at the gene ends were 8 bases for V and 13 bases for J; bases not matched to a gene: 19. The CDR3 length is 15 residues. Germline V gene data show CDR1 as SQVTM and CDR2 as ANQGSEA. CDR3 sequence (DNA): TGCAGCCTTCGGACTAGCGGGAGTTGGGCAGAGACACGGTACTTC. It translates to CSLRTSGSWAETRYF.

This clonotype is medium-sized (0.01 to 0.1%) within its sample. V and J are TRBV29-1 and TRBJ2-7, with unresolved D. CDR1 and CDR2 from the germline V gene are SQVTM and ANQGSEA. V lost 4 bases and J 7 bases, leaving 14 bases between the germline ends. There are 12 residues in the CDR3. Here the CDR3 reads CSVGPKGGEQYF. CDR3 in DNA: TGCAGCGTTGGACCGAAAGGTGGAGAGCAGTACTTC.

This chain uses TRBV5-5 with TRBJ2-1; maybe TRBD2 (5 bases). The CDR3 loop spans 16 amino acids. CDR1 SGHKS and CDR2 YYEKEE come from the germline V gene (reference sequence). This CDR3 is CTISLMVSVSHNEQFF. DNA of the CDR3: TGTACCATCAGCTTGATGGTTAGCGTGAGTCACAATGAGCAGTTCTTC.

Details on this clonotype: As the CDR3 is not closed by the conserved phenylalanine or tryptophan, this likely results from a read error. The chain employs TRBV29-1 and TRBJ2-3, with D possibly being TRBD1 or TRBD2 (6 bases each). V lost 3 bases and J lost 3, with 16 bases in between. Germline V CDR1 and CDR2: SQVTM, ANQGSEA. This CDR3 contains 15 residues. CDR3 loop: CSVELRGRGTDTQYV. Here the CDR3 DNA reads TGCAGCGTTGAGTTGCGGGGCAGGGGAACAGATACGCAGTATGTT.

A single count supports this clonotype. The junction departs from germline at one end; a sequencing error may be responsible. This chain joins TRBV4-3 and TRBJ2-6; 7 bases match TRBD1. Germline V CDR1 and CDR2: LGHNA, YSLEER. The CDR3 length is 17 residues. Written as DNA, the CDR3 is TGCGCCAGCAGCCAATACGGGACAGAGGCCGGGGCCAACGTACTGACTTTC. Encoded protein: CASSQYGTEAGANVLTF.

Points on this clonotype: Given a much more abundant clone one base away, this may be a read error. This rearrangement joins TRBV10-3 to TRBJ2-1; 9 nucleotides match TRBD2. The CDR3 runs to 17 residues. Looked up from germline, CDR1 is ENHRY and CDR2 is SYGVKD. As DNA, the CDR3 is TGTGCCATCAGTGAGGGGCGGGGGGGCAGTCGAGACAAAGAGCAGTCCTTC. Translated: CAISEGRGGSRDKEQSF.

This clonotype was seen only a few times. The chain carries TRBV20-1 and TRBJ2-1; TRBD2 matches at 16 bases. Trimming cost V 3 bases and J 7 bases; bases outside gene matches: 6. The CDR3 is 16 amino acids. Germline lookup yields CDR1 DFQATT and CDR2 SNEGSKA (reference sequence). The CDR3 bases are TGCAGTGCTAGCTCGGCGGGACTAGCGGGAGGGAATGAGCAGTTCTTC. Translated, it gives CSASSAGLAGGNEQFF.

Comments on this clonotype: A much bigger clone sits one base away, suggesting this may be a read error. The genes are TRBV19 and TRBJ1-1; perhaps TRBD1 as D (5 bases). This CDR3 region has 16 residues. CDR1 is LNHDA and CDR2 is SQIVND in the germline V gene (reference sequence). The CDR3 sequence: CASSLAGGEGNTETFF. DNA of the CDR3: TGTGCCAGTAGTCTGGCCGGCGGGGAGGGGAACACTGAAACTTTCTTT.

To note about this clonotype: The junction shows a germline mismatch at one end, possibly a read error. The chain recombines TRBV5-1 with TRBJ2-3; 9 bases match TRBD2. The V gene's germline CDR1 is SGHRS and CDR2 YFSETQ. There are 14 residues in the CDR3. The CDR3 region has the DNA TGCGCCAGCACAGCGGGGGTAGCGGGAGATATGCAGTATTTT. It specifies CASTAGVAGDMQYF.

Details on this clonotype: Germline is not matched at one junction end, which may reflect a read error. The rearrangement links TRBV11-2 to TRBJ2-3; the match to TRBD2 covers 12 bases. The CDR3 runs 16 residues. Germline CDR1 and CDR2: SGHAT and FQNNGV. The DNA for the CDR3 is TGTGCCAACAGCGCTCCGACTAGCGGGAGTGGGGATACGCACTATTTT. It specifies CANSAPTSGSGDTHYF.

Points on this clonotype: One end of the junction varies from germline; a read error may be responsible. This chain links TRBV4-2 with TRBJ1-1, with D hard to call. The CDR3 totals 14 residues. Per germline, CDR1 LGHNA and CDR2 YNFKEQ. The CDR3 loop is CTSSLAGRNTEAFF. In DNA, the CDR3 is TGTACCAGCAGCCTGGCCGGGCGAAACACTGAAGCTTTCTTT.

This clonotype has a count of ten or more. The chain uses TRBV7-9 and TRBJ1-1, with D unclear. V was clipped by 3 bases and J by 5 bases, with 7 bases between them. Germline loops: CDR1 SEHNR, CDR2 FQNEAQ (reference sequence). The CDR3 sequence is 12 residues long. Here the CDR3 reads CASSLSETEAFF. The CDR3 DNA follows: TGTGCCAGCAGCTTGAGCGAGACTGAAGCTTTCTTT.

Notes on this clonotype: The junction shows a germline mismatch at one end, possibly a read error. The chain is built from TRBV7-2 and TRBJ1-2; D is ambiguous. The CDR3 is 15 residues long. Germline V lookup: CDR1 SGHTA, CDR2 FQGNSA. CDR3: CTSSLVAGPSYGCTF. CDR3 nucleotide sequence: TGTACCAGCAGCTTAGTAGCCGGACCGAGCTATGGCTGCACCTTC.

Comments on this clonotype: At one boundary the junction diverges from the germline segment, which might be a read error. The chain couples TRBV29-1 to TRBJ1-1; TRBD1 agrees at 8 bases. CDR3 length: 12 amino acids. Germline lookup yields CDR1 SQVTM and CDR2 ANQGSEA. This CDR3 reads CSAIRQGTEAFF. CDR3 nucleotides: TGCAGCGCCATCAGACAGGGGACTGAAGCTTTTTTT.

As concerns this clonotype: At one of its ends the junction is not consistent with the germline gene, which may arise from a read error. CDR3 amino acids: CASSGTNLGDEQFF. CDR3 in DNA: TGTGCCAGCAGCGGGACTAATCTGGGCGACGAGCAATTCTTC. The V and J genes are TRBV7-9 and TRBJ2-1; 7 positions agree with TRBD2. Germline V gene lookup returns CDR1 SEHNR and CDR2 FQNEAQ (reference sequence). This CDR3 contains 14 residues.